This T cell receptor (beta chain) was identified during a study of blood T cell repertoires in COVID-19. About the research overall: The United States, Italy and Spain provided the acute and convalescent COVID-19 samples. PBMCs, B-cell-depleted T cells, or T cells provided the cDNA or gDNA that made up the material.

Original analysis: Quantification of nucleated cells was approximated via reference gene primer amplification. The protocol was immunoSEQ multiplex PCR, while the TCRdb copy is restricted to in-frame clones and leaves out a portion. V and J calls plus clone size are reproduced from that table; the DNA served to infer D and trimming. There are tens of thousands of clones in the sample; more than 65% occur only once, and around 25% lies in the top ten. This clone was seen only once. The CDR3 is made up of 14 amino acids. The V gene lost 4 bases and the J gene lost 4 bases, with 15 bases spanning the gap. The V gene's germline CDR1 is SGHRS and CDR2 YFSETQ.

The gene calls are TRBV5-1 and TRBJ2-7, with D tentatively TRBD2 (5 bases). The sequence was collected from a man at least 80 years old with active or convalescent COVID-19. Sequenced input: peripheral blood. The CDR3 spells CASSPGVSVYEQYF. The CDR3 nucleotides read TGCGCCAGCAGCCCCGGGGTGAGTGTATACGAGCAGTACTTC.